This TCR beta chain was obtained from a study of T cell responses to AZD1222 COVID-19 vaccine. The study, taken as a whole, reports: Reportedly, nearly half the spike-specific TCRs target unmutated variant regions.

Concerning this clone: Antigen: not known.

CDR3 length: 14 residues. Germline trimming cut 2 bases from V and 6 bases from J; bases unmatched to any gene: 9. The germline CDR1 and CDR2 sequences are GTSNPN and SVGIG (reference sequence). Assay: immunoSEQ multiplex PCR; the TCRdb copy retains only in-frame clones and omits some. The sample lists over 120,000 clones; approximately 88% were seen once. The starting material was peripheral blood, obtained 28 days after the second dose of the MenACWY control vaccine. This TCR was recovered from an adult who received the MenACWY meningococcal vaccine as a control. This rearrangement joins TRBV30 to TRBJ1-1; 7 bases fit TRBD1. CDR3 sequence: CAWSSYRGSPEAFF. The CDR3 region has the DNA TGTGCCTGGAGTTCATACAGGGGAAGCCCTGAAGCTTTCTTT.